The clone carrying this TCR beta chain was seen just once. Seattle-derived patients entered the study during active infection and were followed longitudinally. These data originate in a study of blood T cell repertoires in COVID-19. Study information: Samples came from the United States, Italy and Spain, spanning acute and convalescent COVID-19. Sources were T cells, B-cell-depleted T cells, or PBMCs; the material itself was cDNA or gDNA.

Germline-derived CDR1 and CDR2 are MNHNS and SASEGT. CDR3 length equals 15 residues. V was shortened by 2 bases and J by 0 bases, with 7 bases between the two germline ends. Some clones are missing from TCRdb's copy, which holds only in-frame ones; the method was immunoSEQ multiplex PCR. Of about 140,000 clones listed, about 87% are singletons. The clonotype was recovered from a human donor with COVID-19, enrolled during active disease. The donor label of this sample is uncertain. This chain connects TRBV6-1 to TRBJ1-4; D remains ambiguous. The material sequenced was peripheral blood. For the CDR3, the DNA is TGTGCCAGCAGTGAACAGTCCTCAACTAATGAAAAACTGTTTTTT. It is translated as CASSEQSSTNEKLFF.